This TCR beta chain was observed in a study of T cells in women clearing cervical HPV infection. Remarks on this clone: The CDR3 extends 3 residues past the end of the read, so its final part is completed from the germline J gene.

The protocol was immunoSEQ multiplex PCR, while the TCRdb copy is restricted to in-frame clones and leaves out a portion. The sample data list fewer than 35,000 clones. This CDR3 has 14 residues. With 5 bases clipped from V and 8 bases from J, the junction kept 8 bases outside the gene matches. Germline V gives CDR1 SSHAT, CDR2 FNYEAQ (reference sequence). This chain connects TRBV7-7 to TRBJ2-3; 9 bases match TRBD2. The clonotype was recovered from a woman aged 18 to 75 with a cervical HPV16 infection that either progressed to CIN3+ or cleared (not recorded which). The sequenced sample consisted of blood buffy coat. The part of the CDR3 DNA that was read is TGTGCCAGCAGCCTTAGCGGGAGTCTGGGTACG. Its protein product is CASSLSGSLGT. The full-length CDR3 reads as CASSLSGSLGTQYF.